One T cell receptor (beta chain) is described in this entry. The data derive from a study of blood T cell repertoires in COVID-19. For the study at large: Spain, Italy and the United States supplied samples that represented acute and convalescent COVID-19. T cells, B-cell-depleted T cells, or PBMCs supplied cDNA or gDNA.

Original processing methods: Amplification from reference gene primers served as the basis for estimated nucleated cell counts. Sequenced by immunoSEQ multiplex PCR; TCRdb stores in-frame clones only, minus some. The DNA gave D and trimming, while V, J and clone size come from that table. The sample lists around 130,000 clones, 85% to 90% occurring once. Germline CDR1 reads SGDLS; CDR2 reads YYNGEE. Trimming removed 7 bases from V and 1 base from J; junction bases left unmatched: 5. This CDR3 comprises 14 residues. The chain is built from TRBV9 and TRBJ2-1; 7 nucleotides agree with TRBD1. The sequence came from a human donor in a cohort sampled during active COVID-19. Sequencing was performed on peripheral blood. CDR3 in DNA: TGTGCCAGCGCCACAGGGGCTTCCTACAATGAGCAGTTCTTC. Translated, it gives CASATGASYNEQFF.